The text below deals with one TCR beta chain. Its specificity is not known. This sample was included in a study of OX40 agonist ivuxolimab in advanced cancers. Whole-study context: It was ivuxolimab, an agonistic anti-OX40 (CD134) antibody, that patients were treated with.

V was trimmed by 0 bases and J by 4 bases, leaving 15 bases between them. Per germline, CDR1 SGHAT and CDR2 FQDESV (reference sequence). CDR3 length: 17 residues. Sequenced by immunoSEQ multiplex PCR; TCRdb stores in-frame clones only, minus some. There are 60,000 to 90,000 clones in the sample; about 83% occur only once, and about 0.76% lies in the top ten. Study findings and constraints: Antigen targets of the expanded peripheral T cells went undetermined.

This material consisted of CD4+ or CD8+ T cells sorted from blood, taken in a trial of the OX40 agonist ivuxolimab. This clonotype was sampled from an adult with an advanced solid tumor such as melanoma, head and neck, liver or kidney cancer. V and J are TRBV11-1 and TRBJ2-2, with D perhaps TRBD1 (5 bases). CDR3: CASSLAPHRFTTGELFF. The CDR3 DNA follows: TGTGCCAGCAGCTTAGCTCCCCACAGGTTTACCACCGGGGAGCTGTTTTTT.